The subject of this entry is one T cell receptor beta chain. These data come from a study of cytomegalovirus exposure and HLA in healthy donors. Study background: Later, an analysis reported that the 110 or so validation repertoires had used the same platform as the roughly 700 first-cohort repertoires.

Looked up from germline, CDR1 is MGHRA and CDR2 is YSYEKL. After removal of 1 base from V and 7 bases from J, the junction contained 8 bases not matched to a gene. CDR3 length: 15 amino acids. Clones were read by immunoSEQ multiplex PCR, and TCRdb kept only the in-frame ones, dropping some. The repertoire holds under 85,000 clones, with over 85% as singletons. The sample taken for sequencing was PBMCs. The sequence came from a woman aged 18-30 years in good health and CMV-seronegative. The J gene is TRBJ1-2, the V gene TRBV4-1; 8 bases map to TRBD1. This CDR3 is CASSQVLDRVRGYTF. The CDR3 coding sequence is TGCGCCAGCAGCCAAGTCCTGGACAGGGTGCGTGGCTACACCTTC.